This T cell receptor (beta chain) comes out of a study of blood T cell repertoires in COVID-19. Overall study: COVID-19 samples from acute and convalescent phases originated in the United States, Italy and Spain.

Method: immunoSEQ multiplex PCR; TCRdb's copy keeps in-frame clones and lacks some. This table holds 65,000 to 70,000 clones, 65% to 90% found once. V dropped 8 bases and J dropped 4 bases, with 18 bases sitting between them. CDR3 length equals 15 residues. Germline lookup yields CDR1 SGHTA and CDR2 FQGNSA. The sequenced sample consisted of peripheral blood. This TCR derives from a man aged 80 or over with acute or convalescent COVID-19. V usage is TRBV7-2 and J usage is TRBJ2-1; weak D call: TRBD2 (6 bases). The CDR3 nucleotides read TGTGCCAGCGGAGCGGGCCTCCAGCGATACAATGAGCAGTTCTTC. Translated: CASGAGLQRYNEQFF.